This T cell receptor beta chain was identified during a study of T cells in Graves' hyperthyroidism and ophthalmopathy. General study results and limits: In the blood, most expanded thyroid clonotypes above 0.001 appeared as well.

RNA transcripts yielded amplified TCR beta CDR3 regions. A set of HTBI primers served as the primers for a first-round RT-PCR of the TCR CDR3. MiXCR, run by TCRdb on the multiplex PCR reads, gives a single entry per CDR3 protein. The sample lists 500,000 to 800,000 distinct CDR3 sequences, 14% seen once, with around 12% in the top ten. Patients with ophthalmopathy all had a Clinical Activity Score of at least 3, a NOSPECS grade of at least 4 and duration under 3 months. This sample holds PBMCs from 8 to 10 ml fresh peripheral blood. Remarks on this clonotype: As yet, its antigen is unknown.

The sample was blood. This receptor was obtained from a woman aged 45-65 years with Graves' ophthalmopathy.

This CDR3 reads CASSLIRGGNQPQHF. The DNA for the CDR3 is TGTGCCAGCAGCTTGATTCGGGGGGGCAATCAGCCCCAGCATTTT. This rearrangement joins TRBV5-5 to TRBJ1-5, with D possibly matching TRBD1 (5 bases). Germline-derived CDR1 and CDR2 are SGHKS and YYEKEE (reference sequence). The CDR3 sequence is 15 residues long. V was trimmed by 1 base and J by 2 bases, leaving 10 bases between them.